The source of this T cell receptor beta chain is a study of T cell responses to AZD1222 COVID-19 vaccine. Regarding the study as a whole: Only after the peak T cell response were repertoires sampled. Donors were chiefly white British, with a greater number of females, and clonal diversity was perhaps underestimated.

There are 13 residues in the CDR3. With 0 bases removed from V and 14 bases from J, the gap between germline ends came to 16 bases. CDR1 is SGHKS and CDR2 is YYEKEE in the germline V gene (reference sequence). TCRdb's copy holds only in-frame clones and misses some; the assay was immunoSEQ multiplex PCR. The sample comprises about 100,000 clones, about 85% of which are singletons, and 4.8% rests with the top ten. This clone was seen once. As yet, its antigen is unknown. Specimen: peripheral blood, collected 28 days after the second AZD1222 dose. This receptor was identified in an adult who received the AZD1222 COVID-19 vaccine. The chain combines TRBV5-5 with TRBJ2-3; D gene unclear. As DNA, the CDR3 is TGTGCCAGCAGCTTGGGGCCTTCGGTTGTAGCGTATTTT. This codes for CASSLGPSVVAYF.